The rows below give T cell receptor beta chains drawn from one sample of a study of CD8 T cells in ankylosing spondylitis. MiXCR, applied by TCRdb to the 5' RACE reads, yields one record per CDR3 protein. The sample carries roughly 200,000 distinct CDR3 sequences, 20% to 30% recorded once. Sequenced input: blood, either unsorted or a sorted T cell fraction (not recorded which). All receptors come from a male donor with ankylosing spondylitis or in good health (not recorded which). Each CDR3 is given with its conserved first and last residue. A D gene is named only where the DNA matches it firmly. Size is omitted from some rows. Given values are once, few, many or a class for expanded clones.

j_call: TRBJ1-1
d_call: -
clone_size: many
v_call: TRBV12-3/TRBV12-4
cdr3_nt: TGTGCCAGCAGTCGACAGATGAACACTGAAGCTTTCTTT
cdr3_aa: CASSRQMNTEAFF

j_call: TRBJ1-1
d_call: TRBD1
clone_size: -
v_call: TRBV29-1
cdr3_nt: TGCAGCGTGGGGACAGGAGTGAACACTGAAGCTTTCTTT
cdr3_aa: CSVGTGVNTEAFF

j_call: TRBJ1-3
d_call: -
clone_size: many
v_call: TRBV5-6
cdr3_nt: TGTGCCAGCAGCTTCGGCCCCGACTCTGGAAACACCATATATTTT
cdr3_aa: CASSFGPDSGNTIYF

j_call: TRBJ2-3
d_call: -
clone_size: -
v_call: TRBV5-4
cdr3_nt: TGTGCCAGCAGCACCCAGAAGGCGGGATGGGGGTCAGATACGCAGTATTTT
cdr3_aa: CASSTQKAGWGSDTQYF

j_call: TRBJ2-1
d_call: -
clone_size: -
v_call: TRBV27
cdr3_nt: TGTGCCAGCAGTTTAGCCAGGGCCTACAATGAGCAGTTCTTC
cdr3_aa: CASSLARAYNEQFF

j_call: TRBJ2-7
d_call: -
clone_size: few
v_call: TRBV29-1
cdr3_nt: TGCAGCGTTAGGGGGACGGGAATTTCCTACGAGCAGTACTTC
cdr3_aa: CSVRGTGISYEQYF

j_call: TRBJ2-1
d_call: TRBD2
clone_size: -
v_call: TRBV5-5
cdr3_nt: TGTGCCAGCAGCTTGGAACCTAGCGGGAGAAACTACAATGAGCAGTTCTTC
cdr3_aa: CASSLEPSGRNYNEQFF

j_call: TRBJ2-7
d_call: -
clone_size: -
v_call: TRBV20-1
cdr3_nt: TGCAGTGCTAGAGAGAGAGCCGGTTCGGTCTACGAGCAGTACTTC
cdr3_aa: CSARERAGSVYEQYF

j_call: TRBJ1-2
d_call: -
clone_size: many
v_call: TRBV6-6
cdr3_nt: TGTGCCAGCAGTTCTCAGGGGAACTATGGCTACACCTTC
cdr3_aa: CASSSQGNYGYTF

j_call: TRBJ2-5
d_call: -
clone_size: many
v_call: TRBV29-1
cdr3_nt: TGCAGCGTTGACAGAATGGAGGAGACCCAGTACTTC
cdr3_aa: CSVDRMEETQYF

j_call: TRBJ1-1
d_call: -
clone_size: -
v_call: TRBV29-1
cdr3_nt: TGCAGCGTTTTCCGCAAGAACACTGAAGCTTTCTTT
cdr3_aa: CSVFRKNTEAFF

j_call: TRBJ2-3
d_call: TRBD1
clone_size: -
v_call: TRBV9
cdr3_nt: TGTGCCAGCAGCGCGGGACAGGGAGCAGATACGCAGTATTTT
cdr3_aa: CASSAGQGADTQYF

j_call: TRBJ2-2
d_call: -
clone_size: once
v_call: TRBV20-1
cdr3_nt: TGCAGTGCTATCTCGCAGTCGCGCGCCGGGGAGCTGTTTTTT
cdr3_aa: CSAISQSRAGELFF

j_call: TRBJ2-3
d_call: -
clone_size: many
v_call: TRBV7-8
cdr3_nt: TGTGCCAGCAGCTTTCAAGATACGCAGTATTTT
cdr3_aa: CASSFQDTQYF

j_call: TRBJ2-5
d_call: -
clone_size: -
v_call: TRBV18
cdr3_nt: TGTGCCAGCTCACCGCAGGGACCGTACGAGACCCAGTACTTC
cdr3_aa: CASSPQGPYETQYF

j_call: TRBJ2-3
d_call: TRBD1
clone_size: many
v_call: TRBV29-1
cdr3_nt: TGCAGCGTTGAGGTGACAGGGGGCACAGATACGCAGTATTTT
cdr3_aa: CSVEVTGGTDTQYF

j_call: TRBJ1-1
d_call: TRBD1
clone_size: -
v_call: TRBV20-1
cdr3_nt: TGCAGTGCTTCTATGACAGGGAAGCACACTGAAGCTTTCTTT
cdr3_aa: CSASMTGKHTEAFF

j_call: TRBJ2-3
d_call: TRBD1
clone_size: -
v_call: TRBV5-1
cdr3_nt: TGCGCCAGCAGCTCGATGGGTAGGGGGACAGGGAGCACAGATACGCAGTATTTT
cdr3_aa: CASSSMGRGTGSTDTQYF

j_call: TRBJ2-3
d_call: TRBD2
clone_size: -
v_call: TRBV29-1
cdr3_nt: TGCAGCGCCGGGACTAGCGGGAGGTGGCTGCCAGATACGCAGTATTTT
cdr3_aa: CSAGTSGRWLPDTQYF

j_call: TRBJ2-6
d_call: -
clone_size: many
v_call: TRBV10-3
cdr3_nt: TGTGCCATCAGTGAGTTCGGGTCTCCGTCTGGGGCCAACGTCCTGACTTTC
cdr3_aa: CAISEFGSPSGANVLTF

j_call: TRBJ1-2
d_call: TRBD1
clone_size: -
v_call: TRBV6-1
cdr3_nt: TGTGCCAGCACTACCCTGGGGCCGGGACAGGGCGGCTATGGCTACACCTTC
cdr3_aa: CASTTLGPGQGGYGYTF

j_call: TRBJ2-3
d_call: -
clone_size: -
v_call: TRBV20-1
cdr3_nt: TGCAGTGCCAGGAGGGACACAGATACGCAGTATTTT
cdr3_aa: CSARRDTDTQYF

j_call: TRBJ2-5
d_call: TRBD2
clone_size: many
v_call: TRBV29-1
cdr3_nt: TGCAGCGTTAAGGGACTAGCGGGAGGATTTGCAGAGACCCAGTACTTC
cdr3_aa: CSVKGLAGGFAETQYF

j_call: TRBJ2-5
d_call: TRBD1
clone_size: many
v_call: TRBV5-1
cdr3_nt: TGCGCCAGCAGCTCGACAGGGGGACCCCAAGAGACCCAGTACTTC
cdr3_aa: CASSSTGGPQETQYF

j_call: TRBJ1-6
d_call: -
clone_size: -
v_call: TRBV10-3
cdr3_nt: TGTGCCACCGGCCTTGGTAATTCACCCCTCCACTTT
cdr3_aa: CATGLGNSPLHF

j_call: TRBJ2-1
d_call: -
clone_size: many
v_call: TRBV12-3/TRBV12-4
cdr3_nt: TGTGCCAGCAGCCGACAATTTAGCGGAGAATACAATGAGCAGTTCTTC
cdr3_aa: CASSRQFSGEYNEQFF

j_call: TRBJ1-2
d_call: TRBD1
clone_size: -
v_call: TRBV20-1
cdr3_nt: TGCAGTGCGCCAGGGGGCTTCAGCTATGGCTACACCTTC
cdr3_aa: CSAPGGFSYGYTF

j_call: TRBJ2-1
d_call: TRBD2
clone_size: once
v_call: TRBV12-3/TRBV12-4
cdr3_nt: TGTGCCAGCAGAACCGTCAGCGGGGCTTTCAATGAGCAGTTCTTC
cdr3_aa: CASRTVSGAFNEQFF

j_call: TRBJ1-1
d_call: TRBD1
clone_size: many
v_call: TRBV5-1
cdr3_nt: TGCGCCAGCAGGCCCACCGGGACAGGGGCGAATGAAGCTTTCTTT
cdr3_aa: CASRPTGTGANEAFF

j_call: TRBJ2-1
d_call: TRBD1
clone_size: few
v_call: TRBV7-6
cdr3_nt: TGTGCCAGCAGCTTAGGCGCCAAAAAGGACAGGGGGAATGAGCAGTTCTTC
cdr3_aa: CASSLGAKKDRGNEQFF

j_call: TRBJ1-1
d_call: -
clone_size: few
v_call: TRBV29-1
cdr3_nt: TGCAGCGTTACTATAGACACTTTGAACACTGAAGCTTTCTTT
cdr3_aa: CSVTIDTLNTEAFF

j_call: TRBJ2-5
d_call: TRBD2
clone_size: -
v_call: TRBV27
cdr3_nt: TGTGCCAGCAGGCCGGGGGGAGTGGGAGAGACCCAGTACTTC
cdr3_aa: CASRPGGVGETQYF

j_call: TRBJ1-5
d_call: TRBD1
clone_size: few
v_call: TRBV20-1
cdr3_nt: TGCAGTGCTAGCAGGGGGGATCAGCCCCAGCATTTT
cdr3_aa: CSASRGDQPQHF

j_call: TRBJ2-7
d_call: TRBD2
clone_size: -
v_call: TRBV5-1
cdr3_nt: TGCGCCAGCAGCTTGAAGGGGACTAGCGGCGCCTACGAGCAGTACTTC
cdr3_aa: CASSLKGTSGAYEQYF

j_call: TRBJ2-7
d_call: TRBD2
clone_size: -
v_call: TRBV5-5
cdr3_nt: TGTGCCAGCAGCTTGAGGCGGGACGGGAGGGAGCAGTACTTC
cdr3_aa: CASSLRRDGREQYF

j_call: TRBJ1-2
d_call: -
clone_size: many
v_call: TRBV5-1
cdr3_nt: TGCGCCAGCAGCTCGGGACGGAACTATGGCTACACCTTC
cdr3_aa: CASSSGRNYGYTF

j_call: TRBJ2-1
d_call: -
clone_size: many
v_call: TRBV9
cdr3_nt: TGTGCCAGCAGCGTAACACAGCGGGTCGACAATGAGCAGTTCTTC
cdr3_aa: CASSVTQRVDNEQFF

j_call: TRBJ2-1
d_call: TRBD2
clone_size: many
v_call: TRBV29-1
cdr3_nt: TGCAGCGTCGCGACTAGCGGGGTTAAATATGAGCAGTTCTTC
cdr3_aa: CSVATSGVKYEQFF

j_call: TRBJ2-3
d_call: TRBD2
clone_size: many
v_call: TRBV29-1
cdr3_nt: TGCAGCGTTCGGGGGGGGACTAGCGGGAGTACAGATACGCAGTATTTT
cdr3_aa: CSVRGGTSGSTDTQYF

j_call: TRBJ1-1
d_call: TRBD1
clone_size: many
v_call: TRBV4-2
cdr3_nt: TGTGCCAGCAGCCAGGGGACAGGCGTTGAAGCTTTCTTT
cdr3_aa: CASSQGTGVEAFF

j_call: TRBJ2-2
d_call: TRBD1
clone_size: many
v_call: TRBV27
cdr3_nt: TGTGCCAGCAGTTGGACAGGGTCCACCGGGGAGCTGTTTTTT
cdr3_aa: CASSWTGSTGELFF

j_call: TRBJ1-5
d_call: TRBD1
clone_size: few
v_call: TRBV6-1
cdr3_nt: TGTGCCAGCAGACGACAGGGGAATCAGCCCCAGCATTTT
cdr3_aa: CASRRQGNQPQHF

j_call: TRBJ1-1
d_call: -
clone_size: -
v_call: TRBV29-1
cdr3_nt: TGCAGCGTTGCCGAGGACAGATTGAACACTGAAGCTTTCTTT
cdr3_aa: CSVAEDRLNTEAFF

j_call: TRBJ2-3
d_call: TRBD2
clone_size: many
v_call: TRBV12-3/TRBV12-4
cdr3_nt: TGTGCCAGCAGAAGCGGGCTAGCGGGAGAGGCAGATACGCAGTATTTT
cdr3_aa: CASRSGLAGEADTQYF

j_call: TRBJ1-1
d_call: TRBD1
clone_size: few
v_call: TRBV29-1
cdr3_nt: TGCAGCGAACAGGGGGGAGGGGCTGAAGCCTTCTTT
cdr3_aa: CSEQGGGAEAFF

j_call: TRBJ1-4
d_call: -
clone_size: -
v_call: TRBV12-3/TRBV12-4
cdr3_nt: TGTGCCAGCAGTTTGATGTGGGCTAATGAAAAACTGTTTTTT
cdr3_aa: CASSLMWANEKLFF

j_call: TRBJ2-1
d_call: -
clone_size: -
v_call: TRBV5-6
cdr3_nt: TGTGCCAGCAGCTTGGGACCAGGGGACGCCTACAATGAGCAGTTCTTC
cdr3_aa: CASSLGPGDAYNEQFF

j_call: TRBJ2-7
d_call: -
clone_size: -
v_call: TRBV29-1
cdr3_nt: TGCAGCGTTGACGTCGGCCTGGACGAGCAGTACTTC
cdr3_aa: CSVDVGLDEQYF

j_call: TRBJ2-7
d_call: -
clone_size: few
v_call: TRBV12-3/TRBV12-4
cdr3_nt: TGTGCCAGCAGTTTGGGAGCGGAGGGACCCTACGAGCAGTACTTC
cdr3_aa: CASSLGAEGPYEQYF

j_call: TRBJ2-7
d_call: -
clone_size: -
v_call: TRBV5-1
cdr3_nt: TGCGCCAGCAGCTTGGAACTCCAGGGATACGAGCAGTACTTC
cdr3_aa: CASSLELQGYEQYF

j_call: TRBJ2-6
d_call: TRBD1
clone_size: -
v_call: TRBV12-3/TRBV12-4
cdr3_nt: TGTGCCAGCAGTCCCGGGACAGGGGTCACCAACGTCCTGACTTTC
cdr3_aa: CASSPGTGVTNVLTF

j_call: TRBJ2-7
d_call: TRBD2
clone_size: many
v_call: TRBV28
cdr3_nt: TGTGCCAGCAGCCGGGACTACCAGGAGCAGTACTTC
cdr3_aa: CASSRDYQEQYF

j_call: TRBJ2-1
d_call: TRBD2
clone_size: many
v_call: TRBV11-3
cdr3_nt: TGTGCCAGCAGCTTACGGGGGGATGAGCAGTTCTTC
cdr3_aa: CASSLRGDEQFF